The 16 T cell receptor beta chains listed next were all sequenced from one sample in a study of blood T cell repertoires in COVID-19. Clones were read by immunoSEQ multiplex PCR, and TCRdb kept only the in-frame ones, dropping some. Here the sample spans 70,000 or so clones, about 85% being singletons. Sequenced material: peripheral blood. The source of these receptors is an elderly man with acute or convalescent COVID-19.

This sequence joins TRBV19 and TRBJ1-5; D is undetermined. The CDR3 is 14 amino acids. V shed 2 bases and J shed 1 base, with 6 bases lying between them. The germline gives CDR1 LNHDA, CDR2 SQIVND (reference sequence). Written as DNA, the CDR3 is TGTGCCAGTAGTATATCGTCGAGCAATCAGCCCCAGCATTTT. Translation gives CASSISSSNQPQHF. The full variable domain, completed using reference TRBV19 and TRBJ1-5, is DGGITQSPKYLFRKEGQNVTLSCEQNLNHDAMYWYRQDPGQGLRLIYYSQIVNDFQKGDIAEGYSVSREKKESFPLTVTSAQKNPTAFYLCASSISSSNQPQHFGDGTRLSIL.

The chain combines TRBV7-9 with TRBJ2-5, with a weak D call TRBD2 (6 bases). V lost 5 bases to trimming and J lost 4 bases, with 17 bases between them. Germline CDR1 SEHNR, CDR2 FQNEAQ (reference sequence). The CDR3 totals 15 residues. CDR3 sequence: CASSPTAGTGETQYF. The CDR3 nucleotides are TGTGCCAGCAGCCCGACGGCGGGGACGGGAGAGACCCAGTACTTC.

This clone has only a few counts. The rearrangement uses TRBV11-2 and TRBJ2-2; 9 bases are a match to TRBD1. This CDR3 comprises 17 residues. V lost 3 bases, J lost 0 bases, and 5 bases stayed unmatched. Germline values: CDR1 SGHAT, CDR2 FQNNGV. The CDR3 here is CASSFRGQGSNTGELFF. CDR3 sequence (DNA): TGTGCCAGCAGCTTCCGGGGACAGGGATCGAACACCGGGGAGCTGTTTTTT.

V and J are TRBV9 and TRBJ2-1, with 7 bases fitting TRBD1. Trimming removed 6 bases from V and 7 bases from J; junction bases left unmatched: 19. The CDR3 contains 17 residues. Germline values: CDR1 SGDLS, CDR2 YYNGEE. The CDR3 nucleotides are TGTGCCAGCACCCCTACAGGGGCAGCGGTGATTAGGAATGAGCAGTTCTTC. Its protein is CASTPTGAAVIRNEQFF.

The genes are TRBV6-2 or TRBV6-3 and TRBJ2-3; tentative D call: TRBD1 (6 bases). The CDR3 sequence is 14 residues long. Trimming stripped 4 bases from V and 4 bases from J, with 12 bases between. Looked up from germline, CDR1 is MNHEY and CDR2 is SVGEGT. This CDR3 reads CASSSHTGSDTQYF. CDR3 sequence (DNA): TGTGCCAGCAGTTCCCACACAGGGTCAGATACGCAGTATTTT.

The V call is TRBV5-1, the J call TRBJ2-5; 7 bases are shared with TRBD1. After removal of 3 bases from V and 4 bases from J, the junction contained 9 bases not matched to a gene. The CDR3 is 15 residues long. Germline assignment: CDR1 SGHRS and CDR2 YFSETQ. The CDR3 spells CASSYPTGSAETQYF. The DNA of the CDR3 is TGCGCCAGCAGCTATCCGACAGGGTCCGCAGAGACCCAGTACTTC.

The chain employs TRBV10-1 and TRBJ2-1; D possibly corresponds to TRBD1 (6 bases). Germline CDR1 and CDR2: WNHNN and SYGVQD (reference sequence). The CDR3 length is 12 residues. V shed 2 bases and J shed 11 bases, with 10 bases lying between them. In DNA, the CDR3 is TGCGCCAGCAGTGAGGGGGGACAAAAGCAGTTCTTC. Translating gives CASSEGGQKQFF.

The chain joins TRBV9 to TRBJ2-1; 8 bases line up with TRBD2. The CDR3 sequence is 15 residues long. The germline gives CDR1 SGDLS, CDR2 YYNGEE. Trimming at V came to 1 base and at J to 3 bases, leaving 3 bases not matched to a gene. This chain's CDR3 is CASSVRLANYNEQFF. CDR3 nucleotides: TGTGCCAGCAGCGTACGACTAGCGAACTACAATGAGCAGTTCTTC.

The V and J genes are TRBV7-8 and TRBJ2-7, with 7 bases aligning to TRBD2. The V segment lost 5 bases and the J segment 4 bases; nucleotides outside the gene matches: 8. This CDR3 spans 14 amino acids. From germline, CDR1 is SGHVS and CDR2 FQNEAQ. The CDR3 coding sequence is TGTGCCAGCAGCAGGGACTATACAAAGTACGAGCAGTACTTC. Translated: CASSRDYTKYEQYF.

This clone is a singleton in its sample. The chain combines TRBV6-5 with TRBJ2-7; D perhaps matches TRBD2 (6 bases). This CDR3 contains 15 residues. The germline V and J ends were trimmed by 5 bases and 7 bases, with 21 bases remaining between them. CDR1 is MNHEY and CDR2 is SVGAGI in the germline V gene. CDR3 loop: CASSRATSGPGEQYF. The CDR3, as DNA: TGTGCCAGCAGTCGGGCGACTAGTGGCCCCGGGGAGCAGTACTTC.

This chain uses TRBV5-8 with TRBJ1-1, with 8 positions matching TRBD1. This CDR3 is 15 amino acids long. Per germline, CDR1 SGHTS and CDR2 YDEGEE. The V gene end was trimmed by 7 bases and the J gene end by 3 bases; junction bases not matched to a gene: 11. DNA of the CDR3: TGTGCCAGCTGTGACAGGGGAGCTTTGGACACTGAAGCTTTCTTT. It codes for CASCDRGALDTEAFF. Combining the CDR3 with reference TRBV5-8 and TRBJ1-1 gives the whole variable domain EAGVTQSPTHLIKTRGQQATLRCSPISGHTSVYWYQQALGLGLQFLLWYDEGEERNRGNFPPRFSGRQFPNYSSELNVNALELEDSALYLCASCDRGALDTEAFFGQGTRLTVV.

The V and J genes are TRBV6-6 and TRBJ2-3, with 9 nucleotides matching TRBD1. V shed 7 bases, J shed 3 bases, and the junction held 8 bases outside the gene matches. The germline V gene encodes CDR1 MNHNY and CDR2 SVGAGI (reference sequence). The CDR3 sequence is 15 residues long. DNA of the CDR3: TGTGCCAGCAACGAACAGGGGGCGAGGACAGATACGCAGTATTTT. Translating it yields CASNEQGARTDTQYF.

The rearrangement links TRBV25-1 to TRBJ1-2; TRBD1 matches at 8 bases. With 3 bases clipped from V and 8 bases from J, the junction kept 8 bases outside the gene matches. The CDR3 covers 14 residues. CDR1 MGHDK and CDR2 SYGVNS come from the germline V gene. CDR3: CASSDPGQARGYTF. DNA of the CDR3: TGTGCCAGCAGTGACCCGGGACAGGCGAGGGGCTACACCTTC.

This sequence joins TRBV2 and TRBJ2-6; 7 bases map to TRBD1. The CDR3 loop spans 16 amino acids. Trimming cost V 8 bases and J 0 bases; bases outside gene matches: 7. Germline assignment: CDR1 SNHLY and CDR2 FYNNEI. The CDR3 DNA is TGTGCCAGCCTCCGGGACAGTACCTCTGGGGCCAACGTCCTGACTTTC. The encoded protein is CASLRDSTSGANVLTF.

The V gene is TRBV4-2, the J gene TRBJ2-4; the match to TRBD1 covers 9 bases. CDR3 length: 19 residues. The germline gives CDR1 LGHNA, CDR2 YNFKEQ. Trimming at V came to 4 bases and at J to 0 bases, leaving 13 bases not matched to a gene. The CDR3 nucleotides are TGTGCCAGCAGCCCAGGGATCGTACAGGGGGCCGTAGCCAAAAACATTCAGTACTTC. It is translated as CASSPGIVQGAVAKNIQYF.

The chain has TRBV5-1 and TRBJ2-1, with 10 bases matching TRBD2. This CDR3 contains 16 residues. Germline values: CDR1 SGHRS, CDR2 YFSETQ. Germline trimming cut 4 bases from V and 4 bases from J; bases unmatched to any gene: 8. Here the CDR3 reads CASSRILAGVYNEQFF. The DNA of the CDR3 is TGCGCCAGCAGCCGAATTCTAGCGGGGGTATACAATGAGCAGTTCTTC.